A selection of T cell receptor beta chains follows, all from one sample in a study of cytomegalovirus exposure and HLA in healthy donors. The protocol was immunoSEQ multiplex PCR, while the TCRdb copy is restricted to in-frame clones and leaves out a portion. The sample consists of about 130,000 clones, about four fifths of them appearing once. The sample comprised PBMCs. These receptors were obtained from a man aged 25 to 45 in good health and CMV-seronegative. CDR3s include the opening cysteine and the closing phenylalanine or tryptophan. Fields, in order: clone size, V gene, D gene, J gene, CDR3 DNA, CDR3 protein. D genes are given only for firm matches. The size entry is marked missing in some rows and otherwise reads once, few, many or a size class.

clone_size: .
v_call: TRBV15
d_call: TRBD1
j_call: TRBJ1-5
cdr3_nt: TGTGCCACCAGCAGAGGGAGGACAGGAAATCAGCCCCAGCATTTT
cdr3_aa: CATSRGRTGNQPQHF

clone_size: few
v_call: TRBV5-8
d_call: .
j_call: TRBJ2-7
cdr3_nt: TGTGCCAGCAGCTTGAGGACATTCTACGAGCAGTACTTC
cdr3_aa: CASSLRTFYEQYF

clone_size: .
v_call: TRBV14
d_call: .
j_call: TRBJ1-1
cdr3_nt: TGTGCCAGCAGCCCCAGGGGCCTGAACACTGAAGCTTTCTTT
cdr3_aa: CASSPRGLNTEAFF

clone_size: .
v_call: TRBV9
d_call: .
j_call: TRBJ2-5
cdr3_nt: TGTGCCAGCAGCCCTAGGACAGTGGTCGAGACCCAGTACTTC
cdr3_aa: CASSPRTVVETQYF

clone_size: .
v_call: TRBV11-2
d_call: .
j_call: TRBJ2-7
cdr3_nt: TGTGCCAGCAGCTTCCCAGCAGGGGGGACCCGCGAGCAGTACTTC
cdr3_aa: CASSFPAGGTREQYF

clone_size: .
v_call: TRBV2
d_call: TRBD1
j_call: TRBJ2-2
cdr3_nt: TGTGCCAGCAGTCTAGCAGGGGGCCGCGGGGAGCTGTTTTTT
cdr3_aa: CASSLAGGRGELFF

clone_size: .
v_call: TRBV27
d_call: TRBD2
j_call: TRBJ2-7
cdr3_nt: TGTGCCAGCAGTCGATCAGCGGGGGTCCTCTCCTACGAGCAGTACTTC
cdr3_aa: CASSRSAGVLSYEQYF

clone_size: .
v_call: TRBV2
d_call: .
j_call: TRBJ2-1
cdr3_nt: TGTGCCAGCAGTGGGTTCGGGGACAATGAGCAGTTCTTC
cdr3_aa: CASSGFGDNEQFF

clone_size: few
v_call: TRBV5-6
d_call: .
j_call: TRBJ1-1
cdr3_nt: TGTGCCAGCAGCCCTCGACAGAGAAACACTGAAGCTTTCTTT
cdr3_aa: CASSPRQRNTEAFF

clone_size: once
v_call: TRBV15
d_call: TRBD2
j_call: TRBJ2-1
cdr3_nt: TGTGCCACCAGCAGAGGAAGCGGGGGGCCAAACAATGAGCAGTTCTTC
cdr3_aa: CATSRGSGGPNNEQFF

clone_size: .
v_call: TRBV10-3
d_call: .
j_call: TRBJ1-1
cdr3_nt: TGTGCCATCAGTGAGCCGGAGGGGATGAACACTGAAGCTTTCTTT
cdr3_aa: CAISEPEGMNTEAFF

clone_size: few
v_call: TRBV6-1
d_call: .
j_call: TRBJ2-7
cdr3_nt: TGTGCCAGCAAGGAGGGCATCGAATTCTCCTACGAGCAGTACTTC
cdr3_aa: CASKEGIEFSYEQYF

clone_size: .
v_call: TRBV9
d_call: TRBD1
j_call: TRBJ1-2
cdr3_nt: TGTGCCAGCAGCGTTTCAGGGGGCACTGGCTACACCTTC
cdr3_aa: CASSVSGGTGYTF

clone_size: .
v_call: TRBV9
d_call: .
j_call: TRBJ1-5
cdr3_nt: TGTGCCAGCAGCGAAAAAGACAGGAGGAGTCAGCCCCAGCATTTT
cdr3_aa: CASSEKDRRSQPQHF

clone_size: once
v_call: TRBV5-1
d_call: .
j_call: TRBJ2-2
cdr3_nt: TGCGCCAGCAGCTTGGCGGTTAACACCGGGGAGCTGTTTTTT
cdr3_aa: CASSLAVNTGELFF

clone_size: once
v_call: TRBV25-1
d_call: TRBD1
j_call: TRBJ1-4
cdr3_nt: TGTGCCAGCAGTCGAGCGGGACAGGGCAATGAAAAACTGTTTTTT
cdr3_aa: CASSRAGQGNEKLFF

clone_size: .
v_call: TRBV11-3
d_call: .
j_call: TRBJ2-7
cdr3_nt: TGTGCCAGCAGCTGGGGATTGACAGGCGAGCAGTACTTC
cdr3_aa: CASSWGLTGEQYF

clone_size: .
v_call: TRBV18
d_call: .
j_call: TRBJ2-2
cdr3_nt: TGTGCCAGCTCACCCTCGAACACCGGGGAGCTGTTTTTT
cdr3_aa: CASSPSNTGELFF

clone_size: .
v_call: TRBV5-8
d_call: .
j_call: TRBJ1-5
cdr3_nt: TGTGCCAGCAGCTTTTTTATAGGAGGCCCGAATCAGCCCCAGCATTTT
cdr3_aa: CASSFFIGGPNQPQHF

clone_size: few
v_call: TRBV23-1
d_call: TRBD2
j_call: TRBJ2-3
cdr3_nt: TGCGCCAGCAGTCAAGCAGTGGGCCTAGCGGGGAGCACAGATACGCAGTATTTT
cdr3_aa: CASSQAVGLAGSTDTQYF

clone_size: once
v_call: TRBV7-2
d_call: TRBD2
j_call: TRBJ2-1
cdr3_nt: TGTGCCAGCAGCTCGGCCCCACCGGGACTAGTTTCTCAAAATGAGCAGTTCTTC
cdr3_aa: CASSSAPPGLVSQNEQFF

clone_size: .
v_call: TRBV7-8
d_call: TRBD1
j_call: TRBJ2-5
cdr3_nt: TGTGCCAGCAGCCAGGGACAGTCCCTTCAAGAGACCCAGTACTTC
cdr3_aa: CASSQGQSLQETQYF

clone_size: .
v_call: TRBV27
d_call: TRBD1
j_call: TRBJ2-5
cdr3_nt: TGTGCCAGCAGTTCAACCGGGACAGATGACCAGTACTTC
cdr3_aa: CASSSTGTDDQYF

clone_size: .
v_call: TRBV25-1
d_call: TRBD1
j_call: TRBJ1-2
cdr3_nt: TGTGCCAGCAGTGACATGGCAGGGGGCTATGGCTACACCTTC
cdr3_aa: CASSDMAGGYGYTF

clone_size: .
v_call: TRBV5-1
d_call: TRBD2
j_call: TRBJ2-3
cdr3_nt: TGCGCCAGCAGACCCCTAGCGGGGGGCACAGATACGCAGTATTTT
cdr3_aa: CASRPLAGGTDTQYF

clone_size: .
v_call: TRBV4-3
d_call: .
j_call: TRBJ2-6
cdr3_nt: TGCGCCAGCAGCCAATCAGGGGCAGGGGCCAACGTCCTGACTTTC
cdr3_aa: CASSQSGAGANVLTF

clone_size: few
v_call: TRBV19
d_call: .
j_call: TRBJ1-1
cdr3_nt: TGTGCCAGTAGTCTCCGGGGAGCCGGAGCTTTCTTT
cdr3_aa: CASSLRGAGAFF

clone_size: .
v_call: TRBV18
d_call: .
j_call: TRBJ2-7
cdr3_nt: TGTGCCAGCTCGGCGAGGGGGGGGCACTACGAGCAGTACTTC
cdr3_aa: CASSARGGHYEQYF

clone_size: .
v_call: TRBV28
d_call: .
j_call: TRBJ1-5
cdr3_nt: TGTGCCAGCAGTCAGGGGCAGCCCCAGCATTTT
cdr3_aa: CASSQGQPQHF

clone_size: few
v_call: TRBV4-1
d_call: .
j_call: TRBJ1-1
cdr3_nt: TGCGCCAGCAGCCAAGGTCCGGGGAACACTGAAGCTTTCTTT
cdr3_aa: CASSQGPGNTEAFF

clone_size: few
v_call: TRBV5-1
d_call: TRBD1
j_call: TRBJ1-1
cdr3_nt: TGCGCCAGCAGCCTGGACAGGGCGGGCACTGAAGCTTTCTTT
cdr3_aa: CASSLDRAGTEAFF

clone_size: .
v_call: TRBV9
d_call: TRBD2
j_call: TRBJ2-1
cdr3_nt: TGTGCCAGCAGCGTAGTTGGGACTAGCGGGAATGAGCAGTTCTTC
cdr3_aa: CASSVVGTSGNEQFF

clone_size: once
v_call: TRBV5-1
d_call: TRBD1
j_call: TRBJ2-1
cdr3_nt: TGCGCCAGCAGCGCGGGACAGGGGAGGCAGTTCTTC
cdr3_aa: CASSAGQGRQFF

clone_size: once
v_call: TRBV5-1
d_call: TRBD1
j_call: TRBJ1-1
cdr3_nt: TGCGCCAGCAGCCCATGGGGACAGGGGGACACTGAAGCTTTCTTT
cdr3_aa: CASSPWGQGDTEAFF

clone_size: .
v_call: TRBV7-3
d_call: TRBD1
j_call: TRBJ2-3
cdr3_nt: TGTGCCAGCAGCCTGGGACAGGGGGTAGATACGCAGTATTTT
cdr3_aa: CASSLGQGVDTQYF

clone_size: .
v_call: TRBV6-1
d_call: .
j_call: TRBJ2-3
cdr3_nt: TGTGCCAGCCGGTGGTTTGGGGAGGACCAGGTTACGCAGTATTTT
cdr3_aa: CASRWFGEDQVTQYF

clone_size: .
v_call: TRBV28
d_call: .
j_call: TRBJ1-2
cdr3_nt: TGTGCCAGCAGTTTAGACTACTATGGCTACACCTTC
cdr3_aa: CASSLDYYGYTF

clone_size: few
v_call: TRBV2
d_call: .
j_call: TRBJ2-7
cdr3_nt: TGTGCCAGCAGTGGAGGAGAGGGAATGGATTTGTACGAGCAGTACTTC
cdr3_aa: CASSGGEGMDLYEQYF

clone_size: .
v_call: TRBV5-6
d_call: .
j_call: TRBJ1-2
cdr3_nt: TGTGCCAGCAGCTTGGAACAGGCGAACTATGGCTACACCTTC
cdr3_aa: CASSLEQANYGYTF

clone_size: .
v_call: TRBV27
d_call: TRBD1
j_call: TRBJ2-7
cdr3_nt: TGTGCCAGCAGTTTAATAGGGACAGGCACCTACGAGCAGTACTTC
cdr3_aa: CASSLIGTGTYEQYF

clone_size: .
v_call: TRBV6-5
d_call: .
j_call: TRBJ1-1
cdr3_nt: TGTGCCACCACAGGGAGAGTGGACACTGAAGCTTTCTTT
cdr3_aa: CATTGRVDTEAFF

clone_size: once
v_call: TRBV10-2
d_call: TRBD1
j_call: TRBJ2-3
cdr3_nt: TGCGCCAGCAGGGACAGGGGCACAGATACGCAGTATTTT
cdr3_aa: CASRDRGTDTQYF

clone_size: once
v_call: TRBV9
d_call: TRBD1
j_call: TRBJ2-7
cdr3_nt: TGTGCCAGCAGCGTAGCTGGACAGGGATCCTACGAGCAGTACTTC
cdr3_aa: CASSVAGQGSYEQYF

clone_size: .
v_call: TRBV5-5
d_call: .
j_call: TRBJ1-2
cdr3_nt: TGTGCCAGCAGCTTGATCGTTAACTATGGCTACACCTTC
cdr3_aa: CASSLIVNYGYTF

clone_size: few
v_call: TRBV7-2
d_call: .
j_call: TRBJ2-5
cdr3_nt: TGTGCCAGCAGCTTCCGTTTGGCGATCGGGGAGACCCAGTACTTC
cdr3_aa: CASSFRLAIGETQYF

clone_size: once
v_call: TRBV6-1
d_call: TRBD2
j_call: TRBJ2-1
cdr3_nt: TGTGCCGTCCACAGCGGGGGTTACAATGAGCAGTTCTTC
cdr3_aa: CAVHSGGYNEQFF

clone_size: .
v_call: TRBV7-8
d_call: TRBD1
j_call: TRBJ2-1
cdr3_nt: TGTGCCAGCAGACCAGGGACAGCGTCCTACAATGAGCAGTTCTTC
cdr3_aa: CASRPGTASYNEQFF